This T cell receptor beta chain was identified in a study of Tregs in tolerant kidney transplant recipients. The data were produced by immunoSEQ multiplex PCR, yet TCRdb's version contains in-frame clones alone and is incomplete. Its table lists about 10,000 clones. Trimming removed 6 bases from V and 3 bases from J; junction bases left unmatched: 0. The CDR3 length is 13 residues. The V gene's germline CDR1 is LNHDA and CDR2 SQIVND (reference sequence). Notes on this clone: The DNA ends 3 residues before the CDR3 does, and the rest of the CDR3 is filled in from the germline J gene.

Related graft donors supplied nonmyeloablative bone marrow transplants, and mixed chimerism was transient. Sample: CD8+ T cells from blood (PBMCs), taken 24 months after the transplant. This TCR derives from a human patient who received a combined kidney and bone marrow transplant. The T cells may partly be graft donor cells. The J gene is TRBJ2-5, the V gene TRBV19, with 11 bases fitting TRBD2. The CDR3 DNA, read in part, is TGTGCCAGTAGGGGACTAGCGGAAGAGACC. Translating it yields CASRGLAEET. The full-length CDR3 reads as CASRGLAEETQYF.